Reported below is one T cell receptor beta chain. Its specificity is not known. This specimen comes from a study of neoadjuvant nivolumab and ipilimumab in lung cancer. Study information: Patients got nivolumab 3 mg/kg on days 1, 15 and 29; combination added ipilimumab 1 mg/kg day 1.

Trimming took off 1 base at V and 5 bases at J, with 8 bases between the two ends. The CDR3 has 12 residues. Per germline, CDR1 SQVTM and CDR2 ANQGSEA. Study findings and constraints: A small number of samples were TCR sequenced. Resected tumors had greater TCR richness and clonality than uninvolved lung.

TCRdb's copy holds only in-frame clones and misses some; the assay was immunoSEQ multiplex PCR. The data show 39,000 or so clones, 89% seen once. This material consisted of peripheral blood, taken before neoadjuvant nivolumab, alone or with ipilimumab. The chain links TRBV29-1 to TRBJ1-1; maybe TRBD1 (5 bases). The source is an adult with non-small cell lung cancer. CDR3 sequence reads: CSVEARGTEAFF. The CDR3 DNA reads TGCAGCGTTGAAGCGAGGGGTACTGAAGCTTTCTTT.